Presented here are 32 T cell receptor beta chains from one specimen sequenced in a study of blood T cell repertoires in COVID-19. The assay was immunoSEQ multiplex PCR, and TCRdb's table has in-frame clones only and misses some. Counted here are hundreds of thousands of clones, around 86% occurring once; the ten biggest clones make up 4.5% to 5.5%. The source material was PBMCs or T cells enriched from blood (not recorded which). The receptors originated from a man aged 60 to 69 who had recovered from COVID-19.

V is TRBV9 and J is TRBJ2-2; no reliable D call. Germline lookup yields CDR1 SGDLS and CDR2 YYNGEE. Trimming removed 2 bases at V and 1 base at J, with 3 bases between. The CDR3 spans 13 residues. The CDR3 is CASSVRNTGELFF. The DNA of the CDR3 is TGTGCCAGCAGCGTTAGGAACACCGGGGAGCTGTTTTTT.

This rearrangement joins TRBV29-1 to TRBJ2-2, with a tentative D call TRBD2 (6 bases). Deletions cut 4 bases from V and 5 bases from J, with 14 bases between. There are 14 residues in the CDR3. Germline CDR1 reads SQVTM; CDR2 reads ANQGSEA. The CDR3 loop reads CSVGRGRGTGELFF. CDR3 coding DNA: TGCAGCGTTGGGAGGGGCCGGGGGACCGGGGAGCTGTTTTTT.

This chain links TRBV5-1 with TRBJ2-3; D possibly corresponds to TRBD1 (6 bases). The CDR3 totals 19 residues. Trimming cost V 4 bases and J 1 base, with 25 bases left between them. Germline CDR1 reads SGHRS; CDR2 reads YFSETQ. CDR3 sequence (DNA): TGCGCCAGCAGCAGGACAGCAGGGGCGGCCCTCGGGGGCACAGATACGCAGTATTTT. Residues: CASSRTAGAALGGTDTQYF.

In nucleotides, the CDR3 is TGTGCCAGCAGTGTACAGGGACAGGGGAATAATTCACCCCTCCACTTT. Translation gives CASSVQGQGNNSPLHF. The chain employs TRBV2 and TRBJ1-6, with 10 bases aligning to TRBD1. The CDR3 runs to 16 residues. Germline trimming cut 4 bases from V and 5 bases from J; bases unmatched to any gene: 5. Looked up from germline, CDR1 is SNHLY and CDR2 is FYNNEI.

J is TRBJ1-5 and V is TRBV28; D is undetermined. Germline V gene lookup returns CDR1 MDHEN and CDR2 SYDVKM. The CDR3 length is 13 residues. V lost 8 bases and J 0 bases, leaving 8 bases between the germline ends. The CDR3 nucleotides are TGTGCCAGCCAGACATATAGCAATCAGCCCCAGCATTTT. Translation: CASQTYSNQPQHF.

Only a few counts were recorded for this clone. The chain is built from TRBV12-3 or TRBV12-4 and TRBJ1-1; perhaps TRBD1 as D (5 bases). This CDR3 contains 12 residues. Trimming took off 4 bases at V and 5 bases at J, with 8 bases between the two ends. CDR3 sequence reads: CASSSRVTEAFF. CDR3 coding DNA: TGTGCCAGCAGTTCCAGGGTAACTGAAGCTTTCTTT.

This clone was counted only a few times. The chain has TRBV4-1 and TRBJ1-5, with TRBD1 matching over 9 bases. J lost 5 bases, V lost 5 bases, and 1 base had no gene match. Germline V gene data show CDR1 as MGHRA and CDR2 as YSYEKL. The CDR3 sequence is 13 residues long. The CDR3 sequence is CASSWDRDQPQHF. The CDR3 nucleotides are TGCGCCAGCAGCTGGGACAGGGATCAGCCCCAGCATTTT.

J is TRBJ2-3 and V is TRBV5-1; possibly TRBD1 for D (5 bases). This CDR3 has 14 residues. V shed 1 base and J shed 4 bases, with 10 bases lying between them. Germline V gene sequence: CDR1 SGHRS, CDR2 YFSETQ. In DNA form, the CDR3 reads TGCGCCAGCAGCTTGATTGGGGCTCCAGATACGCAGTATTTT. Encoded protein: CASSLIGAPDTQYF.

This chain links TRBV16 with TRBJ2-7; TRBD2 agrees at 9 bases. V shed 4 bases, J shed 2 bases, and the junction held 15 bases outside the gene matches. The CDR3 extends over 18 amino acids. The germline V gene encodes CDR1 KGHSY and CDR2 FQNENV. In DNA form, the CDR3 reads TGTGCCAGCAGCCCCCGCCGACTACTAGCGGGCGGGACCTACGAGCAGTACTTC. Translation: CASSPRRLLAGGTYEQYF. Full variable domain (missing parts from reference TRBV16 and TRBJ2-7): GEEVAQTPKHLVRGEGQKAKLYCAPIKGHSYVFWYQQVLKNEFKFLISFQNENVFDETGMPKERFSAKCLPNSPCSLEIQATKLEDSAVYFCASSPRRLLAGGTYEQYFGPGTRLTVT.

The rearrangement links TRBV2 to TRBJ1-1; D is perhaps TRBD1 (5 bases). The CDR3 totals 14 residues. The V end was cut by 4 bases, the J end by 5 bases, with 14 bases between. Germline assignment: CDR1 SNHLY and CDR2 FYNNEI. DNA for the CDR3: TGTGCCAGCAGTGTCGGGGGGGATGGGACTGAAGCTTTCTTT. Protein: CASSVGGDGTEAFF.

The chain is built from TRBV27 and TRBJ2-5, with 8 nucleotides matching TRBD1. CDR1 is MNHEY, CDR2 SMNVEV, per germline (reference sequence). V trimming: 8 bases; J trimming: 4 bases; junction bases outside the gene matches: 18. The CDR3 contains 17 residues. CDR3 residues: CASVPWVQGALGETQYF. The DNA for the CDR3 is TGTGCCAGCGTACCCTGGGTGCAGGGGGCGCTTGGAGAGACCCAGTACTTC.

The chain's CDR3 is CASSQDWTARNEKLFF. DNA of the CDR3: TGCGCCAGCAGCCAAGACTGGACTGCCCGTAATGAAAAACTGTTTTTT. The V call is TRBV4-1, the J call TRBJ1-4; D is uncertain. CDR1 is MGHRA, CDR2 YSYEKL, per germline. Deletions cut 0 bases from V and 4 bases from J, with 12 bases between. The CDR3 is 16 amino acids.

This sequence joins TRBV2 and TRBJ1-3; a possible D gene is TRBD1 (6 bases). This CDR3 region has 15 residues. The V and J ends lost 7 bases and 0 bases respectively, with 13 bases between them. The V gene's germline CDR1 is SNHLY and CDR2 FYNNEI. This chain's CDR3 is CASTQEGVSGNTIYF. CDR3 coding DNA: TGTGCCAGCACCCAAGAGGGGGTCTCTGGAAACACCATATATTTT.

The genes are TRBV5-4 and TRBJ2-1, with 10 bases that match TRBD1. The germline V gene encodes CDR1 SGHNT and CDR2 YYREEE (reference sequence). With 6 bases clipped from V and 7 bases from J, the junction kept 16 bases outside the gene matches. The length of the CDR3 is 17 residues. The chain's CDR3 is CASTDLRQTGGENEQFF. Here the CDR3 DNA reads TGTGCCAGCACCGATTTACGACAGACAGGGGGCGAGAATGAGCAGTTCTTC.

The chain links TRBV6-2 or TRBV6-3 to TRBJ2-7; 8 nucleotides align to TRBD1. The CDR3 runs to 17 residues. Trimming cost V 2 bases and J 0 bases; bases outside gene matches: 9. The germline V gene has CDR1 MNHEY and CDR2 SVGEGT. CDR3 region: CASSYQPGQDFSYEQYF. CDR3 DNA sequence: TGTGCCAGCAGTTACCAACCGGGACAGGATTTCTCCTACGAGCAGTACTTC.

This chain links TRBV6-5 with TRBJ1-1; D possibly corresponds to TRBD1 (6 bases). Germline CDR1 is MNHEY and CDR2 is SVGAGI. V gave up 5 bases and J gave up 4 bases, with 17 bases separating them. The CDR3 length is 15 residues. In DNA form, the CDR3 reads TGTGCCAGCAGTAGTTCCTCGAGGGGGATCACTGAAGCTTTCTTT. Encoded protein: CASSSSSRGITEAFF.

The chain has TRBV5-6 and TRBJ2-5; possibly TRBD2 for D (5 bases). V was shortened by 3 bases and J by 5 bases, with 17 bases between the two germline ends. The germline gives CDR1 SGHDT, CDR2 YYEEEE. The CDR3 loop spans 15 amino acids. The chain's CDR3 is CASSSSAGWKETQYF. The CDR3 bases are TGTGCCAGCAGCTCGAGCGCGGGTTGGAAGGAGACCCAGTACTTC.

This clone was seen once. The V call is TRBV7-2, the J call TRBJ2-1, with TRBD2 matching 8 bases. The CDR3 loop spans 16 amino acids. Germline CDR1 is SGHTA and CDR2 is FQGNSA. J lost 5 bases, V lost 3 bases, and 9 bases had no gene match. The CDR3 spells CASSFDGTRGNNEQFF. The CDR3 DNA reads as TGTGCCAGCAGCTTTGACGGGACTAGGGGAAACAATGAGCAGTTCTTC.

V usage is TRBV28 and J usage is TRBJ2-7; D ambiguous. CDR3 length: 12 amino acids. The V and J ends lost 10 bases and 5 bases respectively, with 15 bases between them. From germline, CDR1 is MDHEN and CDR2 SYDVKM. The CDR3 loop reads CATQVKPHEQYF. The CDR3 region has the DNA TGTGCCACCCAGGTTAAGCCCCACGAGCAGTACTTC.

The chain links TRBV30 to TRBJ1-2; no clear D gene. CDR3 length equals 12 residues. Germline CDR1 GTSNPN, CDR2 SVGIG (reference sequence). V lost 5 bases and J 5 bases, leaving 12 bases between the germline ends. CDR3 in DNA: TGTGCCTGGGGGCGGGTAGCTTATGGCTACACCTTC. Translation gives CAWGRVAYGYTF.

The chain links TRBV21-1 to TRBJ1-2; whether TRBD1, the table's D call, matches the DNA was not checked. TRBV21-1 is an annotated pseudogene. This CDR3 spans 16 amino acids. The CDR3 here is CASSTGPPGQLYGYTF. CDR3 coding DNA: TGTGCCAGCAGCACTGGCCCCCCGGGACAGCTCTATGGCTACACCTTC.

This sequence joins TRBV15 and TRBJ2-1; D is possibly TRBD2 (6 bases). There are 15 residues in the CDR3. The germline V gene encodes CDR1 LNHNV and CDR2 YYDKDF (reference sequence). Trimming pared 1 base from V and 2 bases from J, leaving 9 bases between. This CDR3 is CATSRGRTTYNEQFF. For the CDR3, the DNA is TGTGCCACCAGCAGAGGACGGACTACCTACAATGAGCAGTTCTTC.

The count of this clone is one. This rearrangement joins TRBV28 to TRBJ1-3, with D uncertain. The CDR3 extends over 14 amino acids. V shed 5 bases and J shed 0 bases, with 8 bases lying between them. Looked up from germline, CDR1 is MDHEN and CDR2 is SYDVKM. The CDR3 region is CASSVVFSGNTIYF. Here the CDR3 DNA reads TGTGCCAGCAGTGTCGTTTTCTCTGGAAACACCATATATTTT.

This chain links TRBV7-8 with TRBJ1-5, with D uncertain. The CDR3 length is 14 residues. CDR1 SGHVS and CDR2 FQNEAQ come from the germline V gene. The V end lost 1 base, the J end lost 9 bases, and 13 bases lay between the germline ends. The CDR3: CASSLGGPTVPQHF. The DNA for the CDR3 is TGTGCCAGCAGCTTAGGAGGCCCAACGGTGCCCCAGCATTTT.

V and J are TRBV10-2 and TRBJ1-3; 7 nucleotides align to TRBD1. The CDR3 is 16 amino acids. V lost 4 bases and J lost 0; bases outside the gene matches: 6. Germline V lookup: CDR1 WSHSY, CDR2 SAAADI. This CDR3 is CASSVSTGPSGNTIYF. CDR3 bases: TGCGCCAGCAGTGTTTCGACAGGGCCCTCTGGAAACACCATATATTTT.

The chain couples TRBV30 to TRBJ1-3, with a weak D call TRBD1 (5 bases). Trimming pared 3 bases from V and 0 bases from J, leaving 9 bases between. Germline V lookup: CDR1 GTSNPN, CDR2 SVGIG (reference sequence). The CDR3 is 14 residues long. The DNA for the CDR3 is TGTGCCTGGAGGGACACTGCCTCTGGAAACACCATATATTTT. This encodes CAWRDTASGNTIYF.

The V and J genes are TRBV6-2 or TRBV6-3 and TRBJ2-5; 8 bases fit TRBD2. The CDR3 runs 16 residues. The ends lost 5 bases at V and 2 bases at J; junction bases unmatched: 10. From germline, CDR1 is MNHEY and CDR2 SVGEGT. The CDR3 sequence: CASSGLAGRGQETQYF. In nucleotides, the CDR3 is TGTGCCAGCAGTGGTTTAGCGGGAAGAGGGCAAGAGACCCAGTACTTC.

A single count supports this clone. Sequence at one end of the junction differs from germline and may be a read error. The chain has TRBV7-2 and TRBJ2-4; D gene uncertain. The length of the CDR3 is 14 residues. Germline V lookup: CDR1 SGHTA, CDR2 FQGNSA. The CDR3 DNA is TGTGCCAGCAGCGATTCCGTAGCCAAAAGCATTCAGTACTTC. Translating it yields CASSDSVAKSIQYF. Full variable domain (missing parts from reference TRBV7-2 and TRBJ2-4): GAGVSQSPSNKVTEKGKDVELRCDPISGHTALYWYRQSLGQGLEFLIYFQGNSAPDKSGLPSDRFSAERTGGSVSTLTIQRTQQEDSAVYLCASSDSVAKSIQYFGAGTRLSVL.

The chain links TRBV10-3 to TRBJ2-1; a possible D gene is TRBD2 (6 bases). The CDR3 covers 18 residues. Per the germline V gene, CDR1 is ENHRY and CDR2 is SYGVKD. Trimming took off 0 bases at V and 0 bases at J, with 15 bases between the two ends. For the CDR3, the DNA is TGTGCCATCAGTGAGTCGGGGTCGTGGGGGGTCTCCTACAATGAGCAGTTCTTC. It specifies CAISESGSWGVSYNEQFF.

This sequence joins TRBV1 and TRBJ1-5; the table's D call of TRBD1 was not tested on the DNA. TRBV1 counts as a pseudogene. The CDR3 totals 16 residues. The CDR3 reads CTSSQLTGGSNQPQHF. CDR3 DNA sequence: TGCACCAGCAGCCAATTGACAGGGGGGAGCAATCAGCCCCAGCATTTT.

In this sample, this clone turned up once. The J gene is TRBJ1-1, the V gene TRBV6-4, with no clear D. V lost 0 bases and J 1 base, leaving 6 bases between the germline ends. CDR1 MRHNA and CDR2 SNTAGT come from the germline V gene. The CDR3 has 14 amino acids. CDR3 nucleotide sequence: TGTGCCAGCAGTGACTCGAAGCCGAACACTGAAGCTTTCTTT. Its translation: CASSDSKPNTEAFF.

The genes are TRBV19 and TRBJ1-1; possibly TRBD1 for D (5 bases). The V end was cut by 4 bases, the J end by 4 bases, with 10 bases between. The CDR3 loop spans 13 amino acids. Germline CDR1 LNHDA, CDR2 SQIVND (reference sequence). The CDR3 nucleotides are TGTGCCAGTAGTACGACAGAGTCCACTGAAGCTTTCTTT. Translating gives CASSTTESTEAFF.